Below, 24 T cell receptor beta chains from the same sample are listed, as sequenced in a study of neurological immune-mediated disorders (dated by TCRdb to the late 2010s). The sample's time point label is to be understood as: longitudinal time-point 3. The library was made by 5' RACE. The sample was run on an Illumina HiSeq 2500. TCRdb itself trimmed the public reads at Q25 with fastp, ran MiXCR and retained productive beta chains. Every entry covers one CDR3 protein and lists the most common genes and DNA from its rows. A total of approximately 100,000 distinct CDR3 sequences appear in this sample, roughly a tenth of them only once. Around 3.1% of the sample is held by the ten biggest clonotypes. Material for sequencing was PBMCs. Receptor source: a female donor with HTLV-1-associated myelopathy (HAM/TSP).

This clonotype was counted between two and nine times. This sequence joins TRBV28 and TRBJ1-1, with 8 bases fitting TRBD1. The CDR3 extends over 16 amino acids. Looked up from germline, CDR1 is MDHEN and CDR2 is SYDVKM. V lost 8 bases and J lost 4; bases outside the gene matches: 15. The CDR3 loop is CASLARQGASGTEAFF. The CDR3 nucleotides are TGTGCCAGCCTTGCGCGCCAGGGGGCGAGCGGCACTGAAGCTTTCTTT.

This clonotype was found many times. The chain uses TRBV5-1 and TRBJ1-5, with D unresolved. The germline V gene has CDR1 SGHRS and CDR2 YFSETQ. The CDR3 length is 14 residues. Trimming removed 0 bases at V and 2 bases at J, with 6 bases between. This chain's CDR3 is CASSLGLGNQPQHF. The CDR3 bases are TGCGCCAGCAGCTTGGGGTTGGGCAATCAGCCCCAGCATTTT.

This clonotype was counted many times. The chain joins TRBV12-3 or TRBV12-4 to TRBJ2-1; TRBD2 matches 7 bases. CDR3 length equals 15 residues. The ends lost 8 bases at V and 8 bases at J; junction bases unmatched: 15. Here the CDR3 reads CASSFRASGADEQFF. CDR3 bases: TGTGCCAGCTCATTCCGGGCTAGCGGTGCCGATGAGCAGTTCTTC.

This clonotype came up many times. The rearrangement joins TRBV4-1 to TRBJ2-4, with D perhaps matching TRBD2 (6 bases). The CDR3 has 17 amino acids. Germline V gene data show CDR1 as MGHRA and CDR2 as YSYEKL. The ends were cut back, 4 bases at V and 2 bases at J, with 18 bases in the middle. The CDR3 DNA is TGCGCCAGCAGCCCTAAACCTACGGGGGACTCCAAAAACATTCAGTACTTC. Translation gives CASSPKPTGDSKNIQYF.

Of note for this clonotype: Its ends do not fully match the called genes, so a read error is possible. CDR3 sequence (DNA): TGTGCCAGCAGTCGGACAGCCCAGGCCGGGGAGATGTTTTTT. Translation gives CASSRTAQAGEMFF. The J gene is TRBJ2-2, the V gene TRBV27, with a tentative D call TRBD1 (6 bases). Germline V gene sequence: CDR1 MNHEY, CDR2 SMNVEV (reference sequence). The CDR3 is 14 amino acids.

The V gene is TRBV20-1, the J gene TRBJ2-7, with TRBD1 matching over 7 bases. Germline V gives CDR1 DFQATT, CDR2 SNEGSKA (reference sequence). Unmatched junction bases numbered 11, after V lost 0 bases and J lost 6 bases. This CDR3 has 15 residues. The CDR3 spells CSARDGQEWFPEQYF. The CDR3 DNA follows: TGCAGTGCTAGAGATGGACAGGAGTGGTTCCCCGAGCAGTACTTC.

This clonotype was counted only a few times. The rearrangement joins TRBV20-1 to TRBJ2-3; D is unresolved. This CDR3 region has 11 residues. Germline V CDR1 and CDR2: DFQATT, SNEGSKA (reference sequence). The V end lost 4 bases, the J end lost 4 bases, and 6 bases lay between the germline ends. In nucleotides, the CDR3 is TGCAGTGCTAACCGCGCAGATACGCAGTATTTT. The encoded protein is CSANRADTQYF.

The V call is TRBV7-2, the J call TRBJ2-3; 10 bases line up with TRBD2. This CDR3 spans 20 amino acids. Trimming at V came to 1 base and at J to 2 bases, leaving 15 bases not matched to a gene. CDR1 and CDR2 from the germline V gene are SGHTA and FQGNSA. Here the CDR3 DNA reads TGTGCCAGCAGCTTAGGAAGTCTCCGAGGTAGCGGGGGGAACACAGATACGCAGTATTTT. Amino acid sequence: CASSLGSLRGSGGNTDTQYF.

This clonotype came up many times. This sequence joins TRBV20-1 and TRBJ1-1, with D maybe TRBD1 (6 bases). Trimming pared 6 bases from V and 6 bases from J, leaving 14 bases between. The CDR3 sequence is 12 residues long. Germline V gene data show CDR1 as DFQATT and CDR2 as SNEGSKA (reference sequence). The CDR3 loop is CSAPERGAEAFF. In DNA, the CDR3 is TGCAGTGCCCCCGAGAGGGGGGCTGAAGCTTTCTTT.

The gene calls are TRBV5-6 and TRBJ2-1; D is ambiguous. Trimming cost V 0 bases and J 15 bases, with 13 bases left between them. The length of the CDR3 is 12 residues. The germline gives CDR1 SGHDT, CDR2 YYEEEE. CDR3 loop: CASSLGVRVPFF. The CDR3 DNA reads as TGTGCCAGCAGCTTGGGTGTGCGAGTTCCGTTCTTC.

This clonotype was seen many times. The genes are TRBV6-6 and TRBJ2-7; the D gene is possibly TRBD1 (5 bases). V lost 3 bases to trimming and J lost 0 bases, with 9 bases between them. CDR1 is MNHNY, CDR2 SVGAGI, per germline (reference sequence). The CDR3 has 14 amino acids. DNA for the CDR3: TGTGCCAGCAGTTATCCAGGGCTCTCCTACGAGCAGTACTTC. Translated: CASSYPGLSYEQYF.

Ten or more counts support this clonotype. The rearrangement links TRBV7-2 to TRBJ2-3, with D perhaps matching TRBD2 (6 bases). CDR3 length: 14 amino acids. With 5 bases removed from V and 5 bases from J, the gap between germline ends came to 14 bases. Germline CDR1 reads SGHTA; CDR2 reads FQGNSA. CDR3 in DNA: TGTGCCAGCAGCCAAAGGGACTCCAGAGATACGCAGTATTTT. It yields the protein CASSQRDSRDTQYF.

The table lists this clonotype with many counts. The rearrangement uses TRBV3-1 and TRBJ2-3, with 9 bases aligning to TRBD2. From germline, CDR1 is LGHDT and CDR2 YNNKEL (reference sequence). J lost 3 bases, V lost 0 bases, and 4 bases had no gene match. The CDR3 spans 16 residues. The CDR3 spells CASSQDLRGGTDTQYF. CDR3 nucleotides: TGTGCCAGCAGCCAAGATCTGCGGGGGGGAACAGATACGCAGTATTTT.

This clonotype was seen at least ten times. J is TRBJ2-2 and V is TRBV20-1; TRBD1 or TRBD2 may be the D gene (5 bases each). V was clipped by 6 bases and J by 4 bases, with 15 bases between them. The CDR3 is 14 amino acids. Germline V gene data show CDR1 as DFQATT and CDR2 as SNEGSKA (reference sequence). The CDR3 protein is CSAGGGISTGELFF. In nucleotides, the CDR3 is TGCAGTGCGGGTGGGGGTATTAGCACCGGGGAGCTGTTTTTT.

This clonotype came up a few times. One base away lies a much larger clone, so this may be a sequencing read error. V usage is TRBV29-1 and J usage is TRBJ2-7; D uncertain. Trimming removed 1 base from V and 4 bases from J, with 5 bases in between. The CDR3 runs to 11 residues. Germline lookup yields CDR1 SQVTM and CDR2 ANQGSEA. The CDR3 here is CSVEGRYEQYF. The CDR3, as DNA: TGCAGCGTTGAAGGGCGGTACGAGCAGTACTTC.

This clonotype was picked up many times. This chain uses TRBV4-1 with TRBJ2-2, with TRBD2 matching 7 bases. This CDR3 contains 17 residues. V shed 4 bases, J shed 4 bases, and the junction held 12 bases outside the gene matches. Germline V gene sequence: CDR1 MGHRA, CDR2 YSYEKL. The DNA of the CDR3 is TGCGCCAGCAGCCCCCAAGGACTAGGGAGTTTCACCGGGGAGCTGTTTTTT. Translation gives CASSPQGLGSFTGELFF.

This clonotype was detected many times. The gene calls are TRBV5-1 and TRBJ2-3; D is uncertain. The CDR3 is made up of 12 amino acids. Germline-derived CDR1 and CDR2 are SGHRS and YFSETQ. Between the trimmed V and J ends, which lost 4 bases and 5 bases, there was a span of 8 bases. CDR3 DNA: TGCGCCAGCAGCATCGTCGGAGATACGCAGTATTTT. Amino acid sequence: CASSIVGDTQYF.

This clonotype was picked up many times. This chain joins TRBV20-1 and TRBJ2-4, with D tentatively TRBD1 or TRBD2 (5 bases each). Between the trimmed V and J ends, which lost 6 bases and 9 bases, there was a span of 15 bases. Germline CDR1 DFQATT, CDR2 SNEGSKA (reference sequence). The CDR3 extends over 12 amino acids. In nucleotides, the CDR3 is TGCAGTGCGGGGACCCAAAGGACCATTCAGTACTTC. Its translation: CSAGTQRTIQYF.

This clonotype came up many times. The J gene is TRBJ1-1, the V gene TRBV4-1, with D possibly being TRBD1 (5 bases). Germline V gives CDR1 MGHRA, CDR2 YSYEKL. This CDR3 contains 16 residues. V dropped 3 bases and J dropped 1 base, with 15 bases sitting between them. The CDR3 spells CASSHRRFGGNTEAFF. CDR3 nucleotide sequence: TGCGCCAGCAGCCACCGGCGCTTCGGGGGGAACACTGAAGCTTTCTTT.

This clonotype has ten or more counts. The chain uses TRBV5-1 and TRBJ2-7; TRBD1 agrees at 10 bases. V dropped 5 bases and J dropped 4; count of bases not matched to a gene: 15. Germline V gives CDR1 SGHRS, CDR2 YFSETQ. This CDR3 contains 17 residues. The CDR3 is CASRTHPGQGKVYEQYF. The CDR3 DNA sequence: TGCGCCAGCAGAACCCATCCGGGACAGGGGAAGGTGTACGAGCAGTACTTC. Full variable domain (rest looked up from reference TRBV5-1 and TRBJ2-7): KAGVTQTPRYLIKTRGQQVTLSCSPISGHRSVSWYQQTPGQGLQFLFEYFSETQRNKGNFPGRFSGRQFSNSRSEMNVSTLELGDSALYLCASRTHPGQGKVYEQYFGPGTRLTVT.

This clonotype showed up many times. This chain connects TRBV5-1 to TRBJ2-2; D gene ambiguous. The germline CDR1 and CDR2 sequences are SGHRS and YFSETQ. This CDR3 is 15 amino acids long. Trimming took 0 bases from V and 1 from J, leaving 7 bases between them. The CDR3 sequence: CASSLEGLNTGELFF. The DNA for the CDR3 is TGCGCCAGCAGCTTGGAAGGGTTGAACACCGGGGAGCTGTTTTTT.

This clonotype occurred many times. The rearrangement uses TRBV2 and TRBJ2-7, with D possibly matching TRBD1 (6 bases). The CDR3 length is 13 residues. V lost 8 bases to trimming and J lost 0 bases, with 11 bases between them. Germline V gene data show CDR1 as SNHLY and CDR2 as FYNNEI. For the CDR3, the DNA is TGTGCCAGCTGTTCCAGGGGCTCCTACGAGCAGTACTTC. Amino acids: CASCSRGSYEQYF.

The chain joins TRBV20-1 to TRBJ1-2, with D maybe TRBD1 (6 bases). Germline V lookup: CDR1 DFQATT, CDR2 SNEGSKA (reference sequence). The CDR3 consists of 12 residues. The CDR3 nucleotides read TGCAGACCCGGGGGAGGGGACACTGGCTACACCTTC. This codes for CRPGGGDTGYTF.

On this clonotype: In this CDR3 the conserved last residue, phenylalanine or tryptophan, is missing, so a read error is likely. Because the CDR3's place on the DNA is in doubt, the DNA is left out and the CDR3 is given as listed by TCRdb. The CDR3 region is CATSKPGQGAHELYI. The V gene is TRBV15, the J gene TRBJ2-7; TRBD1 was called by the table and not checked on the DNA. The CDR3 spans 15 residues, counting both ends. The germline V gene has CDR1 LNHNV and CDR2 YYDKDF (reference sequence).